This T cell receptor beta chain comes out of a study of beta chain features in type 1 diabetes. Study summary: What patients shared with healthy donors was a similar profile of age, gender and cell yields. All of the samples together had around 110,000,000 sorted cells examined. Study-level findings and limits: People with Type 1 diabetes carried modestly yet significantly shorter TCRB CDR3s in all four CD4+ subsets.

A note on this clone: Its target is unknown.

The V segment lost 0 bases and the J segment 4 bases; nucleotides outside the gene matches: 0. Germline V gives CDR1 SGHNT, CDR2 YYREEE (reference sequence). The CDR3 runs 13 residues. Based on CD45RO/CCR7/CD25/CD127/CD95/CD27, CD4+ regulatory, stem cell-like memory, naive and central memory cells were sorted. cDNA synthesis used the whole RNA isolate, giving expressed TCRB sequences. Sequencing was performed with immunoSEQ multiplex PCR; in TCRdb, only in-frame clones are kept and a portion is missing. The sample yields about 620,000 clones, roughly a sixth seen once. This clonotype originated in a man aged 18 to 30 in good health. Sample: naive CD4+ T cells from blood. This chain links TRBV5-4 with TRBJ1-2, with 7 bases fitting TRBD1. The CDR3 region is CASSLAGGYGYTF. The CDR3 nucleotides read TGTGCCAGCAGCTTGGCAGGGGGCTATGGCTACACCTTC.